What follows is one T cell receptor beta chain and its context. Its target is unknown. The data were taken from a study of OX40 agonist ivuxolimab in advanced cancers. About the research overall: Patients received ivuxolimab, an agonistic anti-OX40 (CD134) antibody. Of the participants, approximately 36% had some prior anti-PD-1, anti-PD-L1 or anti-CTLA-4 therapy, which was allowed. Study-wide results and limits: Antigen specificity remained undetermined for the expanded peripheral T cells.

TCRdb keeps only in-frame clones here, not all; method: immunoSEQ multiplex PCR. The data hold fewer than 85,000 clones, with around 82% observed a single time. The TCR originated in an adult with an advanced solid tumor such as melanoma, head and neck, liver or kidney cancer. Sequencing used CD4+ or CD8+ T cells sorted from blood, obtained in a trial of the OX40 agonist ivuxolimab.

The CDR3 sequence: CASTSVSSGQPQHF. The DNA for the CDR3 is TGTGCCAGTACCTCAGTGAGTAGTGGGCAGCCCCAGCATTTT. The chain joins TRBV19 to TRBJ1-5; unclear D gene. CDR1 LNHDA and CDR2 SQIVND come from the germline V gene (reference sequence). CDR3 length: 14 amino acids. V was pared by 7 bases and J by 7 bases, with 17 bases between.